This paragraph reports one T cell receptor beta chain. Profiling relied on immunoSEQ multiplex PCR, and the TCRdb table lists in-frame clones only, not all of them. The table includes fewer than 350,000 clones, 85% to 90% detected once. The data were obtained in a study of blood T cell repertoires in COVID-19. Study overall: Italy, Spain and the United States were the sources of the convalescent and acute COVID-19 samples.

CDR1 is MNHEY, CDR2 SMNVEV, per germline (reference sequence). Between the trimmed V and J ends, which lost 4 bases and 5 bases, there was a span of 14 bases. The CDR3 contains 15 residues. The receptor was isolated from a woman in her thirties with COVID-19, enrolled during active disease. Sequencing was performed on peripheral blood. The V gene is TRBV27, the J gene TRBJ2-2; D is perhaps TRBD1 (5 bases). This CDR3 is CASSSTTAPTGELFF. CDR3 nucleotides: TGTGCCAGCAGTTCCACGACAGCACCTACCGGGGAGCTGTTTTTT.